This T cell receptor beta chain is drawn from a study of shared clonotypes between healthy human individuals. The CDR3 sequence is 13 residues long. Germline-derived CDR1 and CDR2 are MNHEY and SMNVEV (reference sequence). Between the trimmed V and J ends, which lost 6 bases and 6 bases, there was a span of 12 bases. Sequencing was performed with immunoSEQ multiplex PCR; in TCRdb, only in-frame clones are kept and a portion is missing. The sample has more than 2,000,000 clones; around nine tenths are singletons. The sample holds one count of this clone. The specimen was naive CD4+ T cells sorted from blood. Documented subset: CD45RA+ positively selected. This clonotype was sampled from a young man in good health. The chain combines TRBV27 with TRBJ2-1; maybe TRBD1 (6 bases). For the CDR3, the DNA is TGTGCCAGCAGCCGCCAACAGGGCAATGAGCAGTTCTTC. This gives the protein CASSRQQGNEQFF.